This TCR beta chain was sequenced for a study of cytomegalovirus exposure and HLA in healthy donors. At the level of the study: An earlier analysis found some 100 million unique TCR beta sequences from around 180 million T cells.

PCR was performed using 60 Vbeta and 13 Jbeta primers. Assay: immunoSEQ multiplex PCR; the TCRdb copy retains only in-frame clones and omits some. The sample contains roughly 90,000 clones, roughly 82% of which appear only once. As concerns this clone: Its antigen is as yet unknown.

Findings and limits, study-wide: CMV antigen specificity of a few CMV-associated chains was confirmed in vitro. V- and J-gene trimming of TCR beta was linked (in a later analysis) to a missense DCLRE1C variant. The authors listed about 170 TCR beta chains as cytomegalovirus-associated.

Trimming pared 7 bases from V and 0 bases from J, leaving 23 bases between. This CDR3 has 18 residues. Germline CDR1 reads SGHKS; CDR2 reads YYEKEE (reference sequence). The chain is built from TRBV5-5 and TRBJ2-1; perhaps TRBD1 as D (5 bases). Sequenced: PBMCs. This clonotype originated in a man aged 25-45 years in good health and CMV-seropositive. CDR3 sequence: CASRQGPHLLGSYNEQFF. The CDR3 DNA reads TGTGCCAGCCGCCAGGGCCCTCATCTGCTGGGCTCCTACAATGAGCAGTTCTTC.